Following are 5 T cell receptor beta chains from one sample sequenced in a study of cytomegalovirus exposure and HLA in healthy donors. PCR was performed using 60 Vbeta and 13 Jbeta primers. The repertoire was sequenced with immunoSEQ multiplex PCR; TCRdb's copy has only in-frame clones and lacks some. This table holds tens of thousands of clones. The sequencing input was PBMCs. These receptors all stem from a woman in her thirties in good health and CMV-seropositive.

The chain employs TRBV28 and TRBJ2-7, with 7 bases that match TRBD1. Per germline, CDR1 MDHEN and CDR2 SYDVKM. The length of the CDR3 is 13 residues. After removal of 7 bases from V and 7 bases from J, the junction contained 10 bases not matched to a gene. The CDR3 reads CASTVATGLEQYF. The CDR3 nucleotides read TGTGCCAGCACCGTCGCGACAGGGCTTGAGCAGTACTTC.

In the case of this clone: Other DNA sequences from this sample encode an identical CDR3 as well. The CDR3 sequence: CASSAGIQETQYF. The CDR3 DNA sequence: TGTGCCAGCAGTGCCGGGATCCAAGAGACCCAGTACTTC. This sequence joins TRBV6-5 and TRBJ2-5, with a weak D call TRBD2 (5 bases). The germline V gene encodes CDR1 MNHEY and CDR2 SVGAGI. The CDR3 has 13 amino acids. Trimming stripped 5 bases from V and 1 base from J, with 8 bases between.

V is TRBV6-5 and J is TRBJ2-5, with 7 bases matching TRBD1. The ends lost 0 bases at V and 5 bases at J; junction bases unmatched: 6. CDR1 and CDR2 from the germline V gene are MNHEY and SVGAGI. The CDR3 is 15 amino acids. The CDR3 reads CASSYSRQGYETQYF. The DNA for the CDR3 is TGTGCCAGCAGTTACTCGAGACAGGGATACGAGACCCAGTACTTC.

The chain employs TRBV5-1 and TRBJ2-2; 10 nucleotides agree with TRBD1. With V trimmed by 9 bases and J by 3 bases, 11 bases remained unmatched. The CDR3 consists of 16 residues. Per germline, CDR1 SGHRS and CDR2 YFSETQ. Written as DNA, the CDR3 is TGCGCCACCCAACCCGGGACAGGGGTCTACACCGGGGAGCTGTTTTTT. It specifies CATQPGTGVYTGELFF. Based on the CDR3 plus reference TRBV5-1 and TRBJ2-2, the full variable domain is KAGVTQTPRYLIKTRGQQVTLSCSPISGHRSVSWYQQTPGQGLQFLFEYFSETQRNKGNFPGRFSGRQFSNSRSEMNVSTLELGDSALYLCATQPGTGVYTGELFFGEGSRLTVL.

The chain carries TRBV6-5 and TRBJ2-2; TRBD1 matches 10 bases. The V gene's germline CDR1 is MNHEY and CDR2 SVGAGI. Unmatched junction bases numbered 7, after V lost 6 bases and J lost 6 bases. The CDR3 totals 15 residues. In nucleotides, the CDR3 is TGTGCCAGCAGCTCCCCCGGGACAGGGGCCGGGGAGCTGTTTTTT. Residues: CASSSPGTGAGELFF.